Listed here is a single T cell receptor beta chain. From germline, CDR1 is LGHNT and CDR2 FRNRAP. The CDR3 has 14 residues. V lost 5 bases, J lost 1 base, and 12 bases lay in between. The sample is drawn from a study of shared clonotypes between healthy human individuals. Libraries were prepared by immunoSEQ multiplex PCR; TCRdb keeps only in-frame clonotypes and omits some of them. The table has about 960,000 clones, over 60% seen once. This TCR was sampled from a man aged 18 to 30 in good health. The chain combines TRBV12-5 with TRBJ2-7, with no clear D. Sequencing was performed on memory CD4+ T cells sorted from blood. Sample subset: CD45RA-negative fraction. In DNA form, the CDR3 reads TGTGCTAGTGGTCAACCGGTGAGGTCCTACGAGCAGTACTTC. Protein: CASGQPVRSYEQYF.